The 4 T cell receptor beta chains in this list originate from one sample, sequenced in a study of beta chain features in type 1 diabetes. The study, taken as a whole, reports: Patients with Type 1 diabetes showed moderately but significantly shorter TCRB CDR3s in all four CD4+ subsets.

What was sequenced were expressed TCRB transcripts, since all of the isolated RNA had been reverse transcribed. The method was immunoSEQ multiplex PCR; TCRdb's version includes in-frame clones alone and lacks a portion of them. This sample has nearly 700,000 clones, with around 15% found just once. Which antigens these TCRs recognize remains unknown. The sample comprised naive CD4+ T cells from blood. These receptors were taken from a man in his late teens or twenties with type 1 diabetes.

The rearrangement joins TRBV7-9 to TRBJ1-2; no clear D. V lost 5 bases and J 3 bases, leaving 13 bases between the germline ends. CDR3 length equals 14 residues. The germline gives CDR1 SEHNR, CDR2 FQNEAQ (reference sequence). CDR3 in amino acids: CASSPKTDYYGYTF. DNA of the CDR3: TGTGCCAGCAGCCCCAAGACTGACTACTATGGCTACACCTTC.

A few counts support this clone. V usage is TRBV19 and J usage is TRBJ2-2; D is unresolved. V was clipped by 4 bases and J by 6 bases, with 6 bases between them. The germline gives CDR1 LNHDA, CDR2 SQIVND (reference sequence). CDR3 length: 12 amino acids. CDR3 sequence reads: CASSNRPGELFF. CDR3 bases: TGTGCCAGTAGTAACCGGCCCGGGGAGCTGTTTTTT.

The DNA for the CDR3 is TGTGCCAGCAGCTCCCTCCGATTAGCCGGCACAGATACGCAGTATTTT. Translated: CASSSLRLAGTDTQYF. V gene TRBV7-3 combines with J gene TRBJ2-3, with D hard to call. V was trimmed by 4 bases and J by 1 base, leaving 15 bases between them. Germline-derived CDR1 and CDR2 are SGHTA and FQGTGA. The CDR3 is 16 amino acids.

The V call is TRBV28, the J call TRBJ2-1; the D call may be TRBD1 or TRBD2 (5 bases each). Trimming took off 6 bases at V and 0 bases at J, with 15 bases between the two ends. The germline CDR1 and CDR2 sequences are MDHEN and SYDVKM. The CDR3 length is 16 residues. The CDR3 here is CASRGRAGSSYNEQFF. CDR3 bases: TGTGCCAGCAGGGGACGGGCAGGCAGCTCCTACAATGAGCAGTTCTTC.